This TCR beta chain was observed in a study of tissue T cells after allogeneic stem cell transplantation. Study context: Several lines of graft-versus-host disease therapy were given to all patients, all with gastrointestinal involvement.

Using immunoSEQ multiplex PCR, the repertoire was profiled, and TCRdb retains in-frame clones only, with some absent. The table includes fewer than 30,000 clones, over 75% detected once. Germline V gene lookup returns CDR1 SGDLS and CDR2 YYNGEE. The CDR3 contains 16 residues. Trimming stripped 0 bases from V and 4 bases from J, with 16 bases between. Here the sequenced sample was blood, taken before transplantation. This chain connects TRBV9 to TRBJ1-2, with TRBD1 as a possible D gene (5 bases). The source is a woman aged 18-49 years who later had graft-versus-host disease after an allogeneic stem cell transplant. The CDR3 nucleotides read TGTGCCAGCAGCGTAGCTTGGGGGAGGGAATCCTATGGCTACACCTTC. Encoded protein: CASSVAWGRESYGYTF.